The 9 T cell receptor beta chains given below trace back to one sample, sequenced in a study of shared clonotypes between healthy human individuals. This table comes from immunoSEQ multiplex PCR, and its TCRdb copy is limited to in-frame clones, with some not included. Here the sample spans some 680,000 clones, about 80% being singletons. The sequenced sample was memory CD4+ T cells sorted from blood. The subset denotes: CD45RA-negative fraction. The receptors originated from a young woman in good health.

Points on this clone: A single base separates this from a much larger clone, so it may be a read error. The chain is built from TRBV5-1 and TRBJ2-4; D may match TRBD1 or TRBD2 (5 bases each). V was clipped by 2 bases and J by 0 bases, with 6 bases between them. CDR1 and CDR2 (germline): SGHRS, YFSETQ. The CDR3 runs to 14 residues. Here the CDR3 DNA reads TGCGCCAGCAGCTTCGGGACAGCCAAAAACATTCAGTACTTC. Protein product: CASSFGTAKNIQYF. The full variable domain, its missing parts supplied by reference TRBV5-1 and TRBJ2-4, is KAGVTQTPRYLIKTRGQQVTLSCSPISGHRSVSWYQQTPGQGLQFLFEYFSETQRNKGNFPGRFSGRQFSNSRSEMNVSTLELGDSALYLCASSFGTAKNIQYFGAGTRLSVL.

V is TRBV18 and J is TRBJ2-4, with D perhaps matching TRBD2 (6 bases). Between the trimmed V and J ends, which lost 1 base and 6 bases, there was a span of 16 bases. This CDR3 has 16 residues. Germline CDR1 is KGHSH and CDR2 is LQKENI. Here the CDR3 DNA reads TGTGCCAGCTCACCACAGGAGGGTTCCACGAGAAACATTCAGTACTTC. It is translated as CASSPQEGSTRNIQYF.

A few counts support this clone. This sequence joins TRBV27 and TRBJ2-3; 15 bases map to TRBD2. Losses at the gene ends were 5 bases for V and 10 bases for J; bases not matched to a gene: 10. The CDR3 spans 16 residues. Germline V lookup: CDR1 MNHEY, CDR2 SMNVEV (reference sequence). CDR3 DNA sequence: TGTGCCAGCAGTCCCGGGACTAGCGGGAGGAGGGTTGCGCAGTATTTT. It codes for CASSPGTSGRRVAQYF.

CDR3 region: CASSQGLRAASTDTQYF. DNA for the CDR3: TGTGCCAGCAGCCAAGGCCTTAGGGCCGCTAGCACAGATACGCAGTATTTT. The V gene is TRBV5-6, the J gene TRBJ2-3, with D uncertain. Per germline, CDR1 SGHDT and CDR2 YYEEEE. Trimming removed 4 bases at V and 0 bases at J, with 18 bases between. The CDR3 covers 17 residues.

This clone has only one observation. The V and J genes are TRBV7-9 and TRBJ2-1; D might be TRBD2 (5 bases). Trimming took off 6 bases at V and 6 bases at J, with 9 bases between the two ends. The CDR3 loop spans 12 amino acids. Germline CDR1 reads SEHNR; CDR2 reads FQNEAQ (reference sequence). CDR3 sequence: CASRLDSNEQFF. In nucleotides, the CDR3 is TGTGCCAGCAGGCTGGACTCCAATGAGCAGTTCTTC. Combining the CDR3 with reference TRBV7-9 and TRBJ2-1 gives the whole variable domain DTGVSQNPRHKITKRGQNVTFRCDPISEHNRLYWYRQTLGQGPEFLTYFQNEAQLEKSRLLSDRFSAERPKGSFSTLEIQRTEQGDSAMYLCASRLDSNEQFFGPGTRLTVL.

The CDR3 sequence is CASSPLGLSKETQYF. The CDR3 DNA reads as TGTGCCAGCAGTCCCCTTGGACTATCCAAAGAGACCCAGTACTTC. The chain couples TRBV28 to TRBJ2-5; D might be TRBD2 (6 bases). CDR3 size: 15 residues. Trimming shortened V by 5 bases and J by 3 bases, and 16 bases separated the two germline ends. In germline, CDR1 is MDHEN, CDR2 SYDVKM. Complete variable domain (other parts from reference TRBV28 and TRBJ2-5): DVKVTQSSRYLVKRTGEKVFLECVQDMDHENMFWYRQDPGLGLRLIYFSYDVKMKEKGDIPEGYSVSREKKERFSLILESASTNQTSMYLCASSPLGLSKETQYFGPGTRLLVL.

To note about this clone: One end of the junction varies from germline; a read error may be responsible. The V call is TRBV5-8, the J call TRBJ1-4; unclear D gene. The length of the CDR3 is 15 residues. CDR1 and CDR2 (germline): SGHTS, YDEGEE. This CDR3 reads CASSSAQATNEKLFF. As DNA, the CDR3 is TGTGCCAGCAGCTCCGCACAAGCAACTAATGAGAAACTGTTTTTT.

The V and J genes are TRBV6-6 and TRBJ1-1; no definite D call. Trimming shortened V by 0 bases and J by 1 base, and 6 bases separated the two germline ends. From germline, CDR1 is MNHNY and CDR2 SVGAGI (reference sequence). The CDR3 consists of 14 residues. This chain's CDR3 is CASSYSEGNTEAFF. The DNA for the CDR3 is TGTGCCAGCAGTTACTCGGAGGGGAACACTGAAGCTTTCTTT.

This clone occurred a few times. This chain links TRBV11-2 with TRBJ2-2, with D perhaps matching TRBD1 (5 bases). The V gene lost 5 bases and the J gene lost 6 bases, with 19 bases spanning the gap. The CDR3 loop spans 16 amino acids. CDR1 and CDR2 from the germline V gene are SGHAT and FQNNGV. As DNA, the CDR3 is TGTGCCAGCAGCCAGACAGAACCTCCTGTCGCCGGGGAGCTGTTTTTT. It translates to CASSQTEPPVAGELFF. The variable domain in full, with the rest retrieved from reference TRBV11-2 and TRBJ2-2, is EAGVAQSPRYKIIEKRQSVAFWCNPISGHATLYWYQQILGQGPKLLIQFQNNGVVDDSQLPKDRFSAERLKGVDSTLKIQPAKLEDSAVYLCASSQTEPPVAGELFFGEGSRLTVL.